What follows describes a single TCR beta chain. The antigen is undetermined. Amplified TCR beta CDR3 regions derived from RNA transcripts. The TCR CDR3 first-round RT-PCR relied on the HTBI primer set. MiXCR, run by TCRdb on the multiplex PCR reads, gives a single entry per CDR3 protein. The sample carries around 610,000 distinct CDR3 sequences, roughly 14% recorded once. The data derive from a study of T cells in Graves' hyperthyroidism and ophthalmopathy. Study-level information: Peripheral blood draws took place at initial diagnosis, ahead of any treatment. Broader study findings: A model built on 13 V-J features separated ophthalmopathy from stable hyperthyroidism.

Each diagnosis drew on symptoms, thyroxine, TRAb, thyroid ultrasound and orbital computed tomography findings. The V end was cut by 6 bases, the J end by 3 bases, with 11 bases between. In germline, CDR1 is SGHVS, CDR2 FQNEAQ. CDR3 length: 13 residues. The sample consisted of blood. This TCR derives from a woman in her 40s with Graves' ophthalmopathy. The rearrangement links TRBV7-8 to TRBJ1-1, with D perhaps matching TRBD1 (6 bases). For the CDR3, the DNA is TGTGCCAGCAGGTATGCAGGGGACACTGAAGCTTTCTTT. Its protein product is CASRYAGDTEAFF. Looking up the rest from reference TRBV7-8 and TRBJ1-1 gives the full variable domain: GAGVSQSPRYKVAKRGQDVALRCDPISGHVSLFWYQQALGQGPEFLTYFQNEAQLDKSGLPSDRFFAERPEGSVSTLKIQRTQQEDSAVYLCASRYAGDTEAFFGQGTRLTVV.